These 7 T cell receptor beta chains originate from one sample sequenced in a study of T cell clonotyping in hematopoietic cell transplantation. Clones were sequenced by immunoSEQ multiplex PCR, and TCRdb holds only the in-frame ones, with some missing. Of 5,500 to 7,500 clones listed, around 84% were seen once; the top ten hold roughly 15%. Documented time point: recipient sample about 28 days before transplant, after cytoreduction. The sequencing used peripheral blood mononuclear cells, collected before stem cell transplant. These receptors all stem from a woman in her forties or fifties with acute myeloid leukemia. Some clones in this sample may be carry-over from other donors' samples.

For this clone: The junction differs from germline at one of its ends, possibly a read error. The CDR3 reads CASSSFWTLEKLFF. DNA for the CDR3: TGTGCTAGCTCATCATTCTGGACACTAGAAAAACTGTTTTTT. The chain recombines TRBV18 with TRBJ1-4, with D maybe TRBD1 (5 bases). There are 14 residues in the CDR3. Germline assignment: CDR1 KGHSH and CDR2 LQKENI.

This clone was observed a few times. V gene TRBV4-1 combines with J gene TRBJ1-3; maybe TRBD1 (6 bases). Germline CDR1 and CDR2: MGHRA and YSYEKL. V lost 2 bases and J lost 3, with 17 bases in between. The CDR3 runs 17 residues. For the CDR3, the DNA is TGCGCCAGCAGCCAATCACAGGGTGTGGGAGTTGGAAACACCATATATTTT. It encodes CASSQSQGVGVGNTIYF.

This clone appeared a single time. J is TRBJ2-7 and V is TRBV7-8; possibly TRBD1 for D (7 bases). V was shortened by 4 bases and J by 9 bases, with 19 bases between the two germline ends. Germline CDR1 reads SGHVS; CDR2 reads FQNEAQ. The CDR3 sequence is 14 residues long. The CDR3 DNA is TGTGCCAGCAGCTCATTACGGGGTCAGGGGGGGCAGTACTTC. Translating gives CASSSLRGQGGQYF.

The chain has TRBV19 and TRBJ2-7; D perhaps matches TRBD1 (5 bases). The germline V gene encodes CDR1 LNHDA and CDR2 SQIVND (reference sequence). Trimming cost V 4 bases and J 3 bases, with 7 bases left between them. The CDR3 has 12 residues. The CDR3 is CASSTQGYEQYF. The CDR3 coding sequence is TGTGCCAGTAGTACCCAGGGCTACGAGCAGTACTTC.

The chain joins TRBV9 to TRBJ2-2, with TRBD2 identical over 7 bases. Germline V gives CDR1 SGDLS, CDR2 YYNGEE. The CDR3 consists of 15 residues. V was pared by 6 bases and J by 4 bases, with 9 bases of the junction left unmatched. CDR3: CASTLGGGATGELFF. The CDR3 DNA is TGTGCCAGCACCCTTGGCGGGGGAGCCACCGGGGAGCTGTTTTTT.

The chain uses TRBV7-3 and TRBJ2-7; the match to TRBD1 covers 7 bases. The junction had 4 bases not matched to a gene; V was cut back by 2 bases and J by 3 bases. The germline CDR1 and CDR2 sequences are SGHTA and FQGTGA. The CDR3 has 14 residues. Here the CDR3 DNA reads TGTGCCAGCAGCTTACGGGACAGTGGCTACGAGCAGTACTTC. It codes for CASSLRDSGYEQYF.

This rearrangement joins TRBV6-5 to TRBJ1-5; D uncertain. Trimming left V 4 bases short and J 5 bases short, with 9 bases between. There are 13 residues in the CDR3. Germline CDR1 is MNHEY and CDR2 is SVGAGI. This CDR3 is CASSFRLDQPQHF. The CDR3 region has the DNA TGTGCCAGCAGTTTTAGATTGGATCAGCCCCAGCATTTT.